These 10 T cell receptor beta chains came from one sample sequenced in a study of shared clonotypes between healthy human individuals. Here immunoSEQ multiplex PCR was the method, and the copy in TCRdb shows in-frame clones only, minus some. The data contain a few hundred thousand clones, 87% of them singletons. Sequenced input: memory CD8+ T cells sorted from blood. Subset described: CD45RO+ cells pooled with CCR7-negative TemRA cells. The origin of the receptors is a man between 18 and 29 years old in good health.

V is TRBV5-6 and J is TRBJ1-5; 7 bases are shared with TRBD1. CDR1 is SGHDT and CDR2 is YYEEEE in the germline V gene. With 10 bases clipped from V and 8 bases from J, the junction kept 12 bases outside the gene matches. The CDR3 loop spans 13 amino acids. The CDR3 reads CAVSRGMNEPQHF. CDR3 in DNA: TGTGCCGTGAGCAGGGGGATGAATGAGCCCCAGCATTTT. Full variable domain (rest looked up from reference TRBV5-6 and TRBJ1-5): DAGVTQSPTHLIKTRGQQVTLRCSPKSGHDTVSWYQQALGQGPQFIFQYYEEEERQRGNFPDRFSGHQFPNYSSELNVNALLLGDSALYLCAVSRGMNEPQHFGDGTRLSIL.

The chain couples TRBV4-1 to TRBJ1-1; D is undetermined. The germline V gene encodes CDR1 MGHRA and CDR2 YSYEKL. CDR3 length equals 14 residues. Deletions cut 2 bases from V and 4 bases from J, with 11 bases between. CDR3 sequence reads: CASSQNFRGTEAFF. The CDR3 DNA sequence: TGCGCCAGCAGCCAAAACTTCCGGGGCACTGAAGCTTTCTTT.

The chain has TRBV27 and TRBJ2-7; D call uncertain. This CDR3 comprises 13 residues. CDR1 is MNHEY and CDR2 is SMNVEV in the germline V gene (reference sequence). V lost 6 bases, J lost 3 bases, and 12 bases lay in between. The CDR3 region has the DNA TGTGCCAGCAGCCCCGGGCTACTCTACGAGCAGTACTTC. Translating it yields CASSPGLLYEQYF.

This clone occurred a few times. J is TRBJ1-1 and V is TRBV5-1, with a weak D call TRBD1 (5 bases). Germline V gene lookup returns CDR1 SGHRS and CDR2 YFSETQ. V lost 3 bases, J lost 4 bases, and 13 bases lay in between. CDR3 size: 14 residues. The CDR3 region has the DNA TGCGCCAGCAGCTCGAAGGGGTTTGGCACTGAAGCTTTCTTT. It codes for CASSSKGFGTEAFF.

The CDR3 reads CASSPAGGSYEQYF. DNA for the CDR3: TGTGCCAGCAGCCCCGCTGGAGGCTCCTACGAGCAGTACTTC. This chain uses TRBV7-9 with TRBJ2-7, with D perhaps matching TRBD2 (5 bases). Germline CDR1 is SEHNR and CDR2 is FQNEAQ (reference sequence). V was shortened by 5 bases and J by 0 bases, with 11 bases between the two germline ends. The CDR3 has 14 residues. Variable domain in full (rest from reference TRBV7-9 and TRBJ2-7): DTGVSQNPRHKITKRGQNVTFRCDPISEHNRLYWYRQTLGQGPEFLTYFQNEAQLEKSRLLSDRFSAERPKGSFSTLEIQRTEQGDSAMYLCASSPAGGSYEQYFGPGTRLTVT.

J is TRBJ1-2 and V is TRBV9; D uncertain. With 0 bases removed from V and 4 bases from J, the gap between germline ends came to 10 bases. This CDR3 contains 14 residues. CDR1 is SGDLS, CDR2 YYNGEE, per germline. The CDR3 sequence: CASSVGGSTYGYTF. The DNA for the CDR3 is TGTGCCAGCAGCGTAGGGGGTTCCACCTATGGCTACACCTTC. The full variable domain, its missing parts supplied by reference TRBV9 and TRBJ1-2, is DSGVTQTPKHLITATGQRVTLRCSPRSGDLSVYWYQQSLDQGLQFLIQYYNGEERAKGNILERFSAQQFPDLHSELNLSSLELGDSALYFCASSVGGSTYGYTFGSGTRLTVV.

This chain joins TRBV9 and TRBJ2-7; tentatively, D is TRBD1 (5 bases). The V end lost 0 bases, the J end lost 3 bases, and 10 bases lay between the germline ends. The CDR3 is made up of 14 amino acids. CDR1 and CDR2 from the germline V gene are SGDLS and YYNGEE. The CDR3 DNA reads as TGTGCCAGCAGCGTAGCCCCGACAGACTACGAGCAGTACTTC. Protein product: CASSVAPTDYEQYF.

This rearrangement joins TRBV5-4 to TRBJ1-2; TRBD1 might be the D (5 bases). The CDR3 contains 14 residues. Germline V gene lookup returns CDR1 SGHNT and CDR2 YYREEE (reference sequence). Trimming left V 0 bases short and J 4 bases short, with 10 bases between. The CDR3 reads CASSLDGTFYGYTF. CDR3 nucleotides: TGTGCCAGCAGCTTGGACGGGACCTTCTATGGCTACACCTTC.

The V and J genes are TRBV4-1 and TRBJ2-5, with D tentatively TRBD1 (7 bases). Per germline, CDR1 MGHRA and CDR2 YSYEKL. The CDR3 is made up of 14 amino acids. With 3 bases removed from V and 2 bases from J, the gap between germline ends came to 10 bases. CDR3: CASSQEGQQETQYF. The CDR3 DNA is TGCGCCAGCAGCCAGGAGGGACAGCAAGAGACCCAGTACTTC.

The genes are TRBV5-6 and TRBJ2-1; D might be TRBD1 (5 bases). Trimming removed 4 bases from V and 10 bases from J, with 12 bases in between. Germline V gives CDR1 SGHDT, CDR2 YYEEEE. The length of the CDR3 is 12 residues. The CDR3 DNA is TGTGCCAGCAGCCAGGGTTGGCAGGAGCAGTTCTTC. Translated, it gives CASSQGWQEQFF.